A single sample is the source of the 22 T cell receptor beta chains below, sequenced in a study of cytomegalovirus exposure and HLA in healthy donors. The PCR employed 60 Vbeta primers together with 13 Jbeta primers. The data were produced by immunoSEQ multiplex PCR, yet TCRdb's version contains in-frame clones alone and is incomplete. Its clone listing holds 45,000 to 55,000 clones. Sequencing was performed on PBMCs. These receptors originate from a woman aged 45-65 years in good health and CMV-seropositive.

V and J are TRBV15 and TRBJ2-1; no reliable D call. CDR1 is LNHNV, CDR2 YYDKDF, per germline (reference sequence). The ends were cut back, 5 bases at V and 8 bases at J, with 10 bases in the middle. The CDR3 length is 12 residues. CDR3 in amino acids: CATSRVIHEQFF. Here the CDR3 DNA reads TGTGCCACCAGCCGGGTGATCCATGAGCAGTTCTTC.

The chain combines TRBV29-1 with TRBJ1-2; D remains unclear. The CDR3 loop spans 17 amino acids. V lost 0 bases and J lost 4, with 21 bases in between. Germline V gene lookup returns CDR1 SQVTM and CDR2 ANQGSEA. CDR3 in amino acids: CSVEDPNSGVLTYGYTF. DNA for the CDR3: TGCAGCGTTGAAGATCCAAACTCCGGGGTCCTTACCTATGGCTACACCTTC.

The CDR3 here is CASSAEETQYF. In DNA, the CDR3 is TGTGCCAGCAGCGCCGAAGAGACCCAGTACTTC. The J gene is TRBJ2-5, the V gene TRBV9; no definite D call. V was clipped by 3 bases and J by 3 bases, with 3 bases between them. The CDR3 spans 11 residues. Germline assignment: CDR1 SGDLS and CDR2 YYNGEE.

The chain joins TRBV12-5 to TRBJ2-7; 7 nucleotides align to TRBD1. The V gene end was trimmed by 6 bases and the J gene end by 2 bases; junction bases not matched to a gene: 4. The V gene's germline CDR1 is LGHNT and CDR2 FRNRAP. The CDR3 contains 13 residues. CDR3 bases: TGTGCTAGTGGCCGGGACAGCCCCTACGAGCAGTACTTC. Translation: CASGRDSPYEQYF.

J is TRBJ1-2 and V is TRBV6-4; D is undetermined. Germline V gives CDR1 MRHNA, CDR2 SNTAGT. The CDR3 is 13 amino acids. The V end lost 5 bases, the J end lost 5 bases, and 12 bases lay between the germline ends. CDR3 sequence (DNA): TGTGCCAGCAGTCTAGATCGGGGATATGGCTACACCTTC. Its translation is CASSLDRGYGYTF.

The V gene is TRBV19, the J gene TRBJ2-7; 14 bases map to TRBD2. Germline V lookup: CDR1 LNHDA, CDR2 SQIVND (reference sequence). The CDR3 spans 18 residues. The V gene end was trimmed by 4 bases and the J gene end by 3 bases; junction bases not matched to a gene: 11. The CDR3 spells CASSKGAPGTSGGYEQYF. The DNA for the CDR3 is TGTGCCAGTAGTAAAGGAGCCCCTGGGACTAGCGGGGGCTACGAGCAGTACTTC.

The V gene is TRBV30, the J gene TRBJ2-7; 7 bases align to TRBD2. Germline CDR1 reads GTSNPN; CDR2 reads SVGIG (reference sequence). Trimming at V came to 3 bases and at J to 6 bases, leaving 5 bases not matched to a gene. This CDR3 has 12 amino acids. CDR3 protein: CAWSSGVGEQYF. In DNA, the CDR3 is TGTGCCTGGAGCAGCGGGGTCGGCGAGCAGTACTTC.

The chain is built from TRBV6-5 and TRBJ2-1; 8 nucleotides align to TRBD1. The CDR3 covers 16 residues. V was pared by 2 bases and J by 7 bases, with 10 bases of the junction left unmatched. Germline V gene sequence: CDR1 MNHEY, CDR2 SVGAGI. The CDR3 region has the DNA TGTGCCAGCAGTTACAGGGGGACAGGAGGTCTTAATGAGCAGTTCTTC. Amino acids: CASSYRGTGGLNEQFF.

The V gene is TRBV5-6, the J gene TRBJ2-5, with D unresolved. The CDR3 runs 11 residues. Germline V lookup: CDR1 SGHDT, CDR2 YYEEEE. V lost 0 bases and J 7 bases, leaving 4 bases between the germline ends. The CDR3 coding sequence is TGTGCCAGCAGCTTGGGTAGGACCCAGTACTTC. Amino acid sequence: CASSLGRTQYF.

The chain couples TRBV6-5 to TRBJ2-7, with TRBD2 identical over 7 bases. The CDR3 is 14 amino acids. Germline CDR1 reads MNHEY; CDR2 reads SVGAGI. Germline trimming cut 6 bases from V and 3 bases from J; bases unmatched to any gene: 8. The chain's CDR3 is CASRAGLNIYEQYF. In DNA form, the CDR3 reads TGTGCCAGCAGAGCGGGACTCAATATCTACGAGCAGTACTTC.

V and J are TRBV6-5 and TRBJ2-7; 8 bases line up with TRBD1. Losses at the gene ends were 6 bases for V and 5 bases for J; bases not matched to a gene: 6. The CDR3 covers 13 residues. Germline V CDR1 and CDR2: MNHEY, SVGAGI. CDR3 nucleotides: TGTGCCAGCAGGCAACAGGGGGTCCACGAGCAGTACTTC. Encoded protein: CASRQQGVHEQYF.

The chain employs TRBV19 and TRBJ1-5; 11 bases line up with TRBD1. Germline V gene lookup returns CDR1 LNHDA and CDR2 SQIVND (reference sequence). V lost 5 bases and J lost 7; bases outside the gene matches: 7. The CDR3 has 15 residues. CDR3 residues: CASSVRDRGVQPQHF. The CDR3, as DNA: TGTGCCAGTAGTGTCCGGGACAGGGGGGTACAGCCCCAGCATTTT. Combining the CDR3 with reference TRBV19 and TRBJ1-5 gives the whole variable domain DGGITQSPKYLFRKEGQNVTLSCEQNLNHDAMYWYRQDPGQGLRLIYYSQIVNDFQKGDIAEGYSVSREKKESFPLTVTSAQKNPTAFYLCASSVRDRGVQPQHFGDGTRLSIL.

The chain combines TRBV4-3 with TRBJ1-1; D possibly corresponds to TRBD1 (6 bases). In germline, CDR1 is LGHNA, CDR2 YSLEER. This CDR3 comprises 12 residues. The V gene lost 6 bases and the J gene lost 1 base, with 6 bases spanning the gap. CDR3 coding DNA: TGCGCCAGCAGGACAGGGAACACTGAAGCTTTCTTT. Translation: CASRTGNTEAFF.

The chain combines TRBV27 with TRBJ2-1, with TRBD2 matching 10 bases. Germline CDR1 and CDR2: MNHEY and SMNVEV (reference sequence). This CDR3 is 15 amino acids long. Trimming removed 5 bases from V and 0 bases from J; junction bases left unmatched: 1. The CDR3 spells CASSRTSGSYNEQFF. For the CDR3, the DNA is TGTGCCAGCAGTCGGACTAGCGGCTCCTACAATGAGCAGTTCTTC.

V and J are TRBV5-4 and TRBJ1-1; the D gene is possibly TRBD1 (5 bases). The V and J ends lost 3 bases and 5 bases respectively, with 11 bases between them. Germline V gene lookup returns CDR1 SGHNT and CDR2 YYREEE (reference sequence). The CDR3 runs to 13 residues. CDR3 amino acids: CASSSWGGTEAFF. CDR3 nucleotide sequence: TGTGCCAGCAGCTCTTGGGGGGGTACTGAAGCTTTCTTT. The variable domain in full, completed from reference TRBV5-4 and TRBJ1-1, reads ETGVTQSPTHLIKTRGQQVTLRCSSQSGHNTVSWYQQALGQGPQFIFQYYREEENGRGNFPPRFSGLQFPNYSSELNVNALELDDSALYLCASSSWGGTEAFFGQGTRLTVV.

This chain uses TRBV7-9 with TRBJ2-7; 10 nucleotides match TRBD2. V dropped 2 bases and J dropped 5; count of bases not matched to a gene: 6. CDR1 is SEHNR, CDR2 FQNEAQ, per germline (reference sequence). There are 15 residues in the CDR3. CDR3 coding DNA: TGTGCCAGCAGCTTATATGCTAGCGGGAGACACGAGCAGTACTTC. Amino acids: CASSLYASGRHEQYF.

The rearrangement joins TRBV6-1 to TRBJ1-5; D ambiguous. The CDR3 sequence is 15 residues long. The ends were cut back, 6 bases at V and 4 bases at J, with 16 bases in the middle. Germline V gives CDR1 MNHNS, CDR2 SASEGT. The CDR3 here is CASSGQRVVNQPQHF. The CDR3, as DNA: TGTGCCAGCAGCGGTCAGCGAGTCGTAAATCAGCCCCAGCATTTT.

The rearrangement links TRBV7-9 to TRBJ2-7, with a tentative D call TRBD2 (6 bases). CDR1 and CDR2 from the germline V gene are SEHNR and FQNEAQ (reference sequence). CDR3 size: 14 residues. Trimming took 3 bases from V and 4 from J, leaving 13 bases between them. CDR3 in amino acids: CASSFGGGGYEQYF. The DNA for the CDR3 is TGTGCCAGCAGCTTCGGGGGAGGAGGGTACGAGCAGTACTTC. Using reference TRBV7-9 and TRBJ2-7 for the parts outside the CDR3, the full variable domain is DTGVSQNPRHKITKRGQNVTFRCDPISEHNRLYWYRQTLGQGPEFLTYFQNEAQLEKSRLLSDRFSAERPKGSFSTLEIQRTEQGDSAMYLCASSFGGGGYEQYFGPGTRLTVT.

The gene calls are TRBV6-5 and TRBJ1-2; D is undetermined. CDR3 length: 11 amino acids. V was pared by 8 bases and J by 8 bases, with 12 bases between. From germline, CDR1 is MNHEY and CDR2 SVGAGI. CDR3 DNA: TGTGCCAGCGGGGAGACGGGAGGCTACACCTTC. As protein: CASGETGGYTF.

The V gene is TRBV7-9, the J gene TRBJ2-5; 8 positions agree with TRBD1. The CDR3 is made up of 16 amino acids. The germline CDR1 and CDR2 sequences are SEHNR and FQNEAQ (reference sequence). Trimming took 6 bases from V and 5 from J; bases not matched to a gene: 14. Here the CDR3 reads CASSFSAGGSTETQYF. The DNA of the CDR3 is TGTGCCAGCAGTTTTAGCGCAGGGGGCTCGACGGAGACCCAGTACTTC.

Concerning this clone itself: The junction and the germline gene differ at one end; a read error may be behind it. The rearrangement joins TRBV7-9 to TRBJ1-4; D is ambiguous. The CDR3 length is 12 residues. Germline V gives CDR1 SEHNR, CDR2 FQNEAQ (reference sequence). The CDR3: CALGSPNEKLFF. The CDR3 DNA reads as TGTGCCCTTGGGTCCCCTAATGAAAAACTATTTTTT. Drawing the rest from reference TRBV7-9 and TRBJ1-4, the complete variable domain is DTGVSQNPRHKITKRGQNVTFRCDPISEHNRLYWYRQTLGQGPEFLTYFQNEAQLEKSRLLSDRFSAERPKGSFSTLEIQRTEQGDSAMYLCALGSPNEKLFFGSGTQLSVL.

J is TRBJ1-2 and V is TRBV7-9; the match to TRBD1 covers 10 bases. This CDR3 comprises 19 residues. In germline, CDR1 is SEHNR, CDR2 FQNEAQ (reference sequence). V was pared by 2 bases and J by 0 bases, with 12 bases of the junction left unmatched. This CDR3 is CASSLISFGQGDSNYGYTF. Written as DNA, the CDR3 is TGTGCCAGCAGCTTAATAAGTTTCGGACAGGGGGATTCTAACTATGGCTACACCTTC.